This T cell receptor (beta chain) emerged from a study of blood T cell repertoires in COVID-19. Study-wide background: T cells, B-cell-depleted T cells, or PBMCs provided the cDNA or gDNA that served as material.

Trimming took 7 bases from V and 5 from J, leaving 15 bases between them. CDR3 length: 14 residues. Germline V gene sequence: CDR1 SNHLY, CDR2 FYNNEI. TCRdb's table, derived via immunoSEQ multiplex PCR, lists solely in-frame clones and lacks some. The sample has 100,000 or so clones; approximately 86% are singletons. The chain uses TRBV2 and TRBJ1-5; TRBD1 is a possible D gene (6 bases). Sequenced: PBMCs or T cells enriched from blood (not recorded which). The receptor was derived from a woman in her 50s who had recovered from COVID-19. The chain's CDR3 is CASIRGLLDQPQHF. CDR3 DNA sequence: TGTGCCAGCATCAGGGGTTTATTGGATCAGCCCCAGCATTTT.